Listed here are 9 T cell receptor beta chains from one sample, sequenced in a study of cytomegalovirus exposure and HLA in healthy donors. This table comes from immunoSEQ multiplex PCR, and its TCRdb copy is limited to in-frame clones, with some not included. The sample lists some 140,000 clones, about 86% occurring once. The sample comprised PBMCs. These receptors originate from a man in his late teens or twenties in good health and CMV-seronegative.

This chain connects TRBV27 to TRBJ2-3; maybe TRBD2 (5 bases). The germline V gene encodes CDR1 MNHEY and CDR2 SMNVEV (reference sequence). V was pared by 5 bases and J by 4 bases, with 19 bases between. The CDR3 contains 16 residues. DNA of the CDR3: TGTGCCAGCAGTCCTACTTCGGGGTGGGCCCCAGATACGCAGTATTTT. Amino acids: CASSPTSGWAPDTQYF.

The chain is built from TRBV19 and TRBJ2-1, with D possibly being TRBD1 (6 bases). The CDR3 is 13 amino acids. With 9 bases removed from V and 4 bases from J, the gap between germline ends came to 13 bases. CDR1 and CDR2 from the germline V gene are LNHDA and SQIVND (reference sequence). CDR3 sequence: CASTDRNYNEQFF. The DNA for the CDR3 is TGTGCCAGCACAGACAGGAATTACAATGAGCAGTTCTTC.

The rearrangement joins TRBV25-1 to TRBJ1-4; TRBD1 might be the D (6 bases). CDR1 and CDR2 (germline): MGHDK, SYGVNS. The CDR3 has 14 residues. Trimming pared 4 bases from V and 7 bases from J, leaving 13 bases between. CDR3 sequence: CASSGLGGGEKLFF. In nucleotides, the CDR3 is TGTGCCAGCAGTGGGTTAGGGGGTGGTGAAAAACTGTTTTTT. The entire variable domain, with the rest obtained from reference TRBV25-1 and TRBJ1-4, is as follows: EADIYQTPRYLVIGTGKKITLECSQTMGHDKMYWYQQDPGMELHLIHYSYGVNSTEKGDLSSESTVSRIRTEHFPLTLESARPSHTSQYLCASSGLGGGEKLFFGSGTQLSVL.

The count of this clone is one. This chain joins TRBV5-1 and TRBJ1-1, with a weak D call TRBD1 (6 bases). The CDR3 covers 15 residues. The germline gives CDR1 SGHRS, CDR2 YFSETQ. V dropped 3 bases and J dropped 4 bases, with 16 bases sitting between them. In DNA, the CDR3 is TGCGCCAGCAGCTCTGCCGCGAACAGGGCCACTGAAGCTTTCTTT. Translated, it gives CASSSAANRATEAFF.

The chain uses TRBV6-5 and TRBJ2-2, with TRBD1 matching over 9 bases. Germline V gene lookup returns CDR1 MNHEY and CDR2 SVGAGI. This CDR3 is built from 14 residues. V was pared by 9 bases and J by 3 bases, with 5 bases of the junction left unmatched. The CDR3 nucleotides are TGTGCCAGTAGGGACAGGGAGTACACCGGGGAGCTGTTTTTT. This translates into CASRDREYTGELFF.

This sequence joins TRBV28 and TRBJ1-2, with 8 bases that match TRBD1. The V gene's germline CDR1 is MDHEN and CDR2 SYDVKM. V lost 10 bases and J lost 8; bases outside the gene matches: 12. The CDR3 loop spans 13 amino acids. The CDR3 DNA sequence: TGTGCCATCGACAGGGGCCCAGATCGGGGCTACACCTTC. Amino acids: CAIDRGPDRGYTF.

The rearrangement uses TRBV11-1 and TRBJ2-7; D may be TRBD2 (5 bases). The CDR3 length is 13 residues. Trimming took 7 bases from V and 5 from J, leaving 15 bases between them. Looked up from germline, CDR1 is SGHAT and CDR2 is FQDESV (reference sequence). CDR3 in amino acids: CASTSGYGDEQYF. Written as DNA, the CDR3 is TGTGCCAGCACCTCGGGCTACGGGGACGAGCAGTACTTC.

The V call is TRBV15, the J call TRBJ1-1, with TRBD1 matching 9 bases. The J segment lost 6 bases and the V segment lost 3 bases, leaving 8 bases of the junction unmatched. Germline assignment: CDR1 LNHNV and CDR2 YYDKDF (reference sequence). This CDR3 has 15 amino acids. The DNA of the CDR3 is TGTGCCACCAGCAGGGAAACAGGGGGCTACGCTGAAGCTTTCTTT. It codes for CATSRETGGYAEAFF.

As for this clone: Different DNA sequences within this sample yield the same CDR3. The rearrangement links TRBV9 to TRBJ2-7, with D possibly being TRBD2 (5 bases). The CDR3 sequence is 14 residues long. Trimming removed 0 bases at V and 2 bases at J, with 9 bases between. Germline loops: CDR1 SGDLS, CDR2 YYNGEE. CDR3 nucleotide sequence: TGTGCCAGCAGCGTAGCTACCGGGGCCTACGAGCAGTACTTC. This sequence encodes CASSVATGAYEQYF.